This T cell receptor (beta chain) was identified in a study of blood T cell repertoires in COVID-19. Background on the study: Acute and convalescent COVID-19 specimens originated in the United States, Italy and Spain.

As handled by the study authors: Estimation of nucleated cell counts relied on the amplification of reference gene primers. Measured with immunoSEQ multiplex PCR; TCRdb has only the in-frame clones, and not every one. V, J and clone size derive from that table, while D and trimming were established from the DNA sequence. The data hold over 100,000 clones, with less than 90% observed a single time. V dropped 4 bases and J dropped 7 bases, with 14 bases sitting between them. This CDR3 comprises 14 residues. CDR1 LGHNA and CDR2 YNFKEQ come from the germline V gene. Sequenced input: peripheral blood. This chain connects TRBV4-2 to TRBJ1-5; maybe TRBD1 (5 bases). This TCR was recovered from a man at least 80 years old with acute or convalescent COVID-19. The CDR3 region is CASSPGPLGQPQHF. For the CDR3, the DNA is TGTGCCAGCAGCCCAGGGCCTCTGGGCCAGCCCCAGCATTTT.